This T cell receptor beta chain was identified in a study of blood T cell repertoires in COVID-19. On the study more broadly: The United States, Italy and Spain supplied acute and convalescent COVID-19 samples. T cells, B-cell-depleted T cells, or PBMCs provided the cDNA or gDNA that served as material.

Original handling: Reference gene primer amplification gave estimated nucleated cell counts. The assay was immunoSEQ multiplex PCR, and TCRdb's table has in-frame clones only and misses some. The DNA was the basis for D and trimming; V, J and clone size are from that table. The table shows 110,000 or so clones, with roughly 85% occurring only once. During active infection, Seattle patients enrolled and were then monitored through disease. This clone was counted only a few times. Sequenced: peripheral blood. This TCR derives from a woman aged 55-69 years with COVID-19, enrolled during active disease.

As DNA, the CDR3 is TGTGCCAGCAGCGTACAGGGTTGTAATTCACCCCTCCACTTT. Amino acids: CASSVQGCNSPLHF. The V and J genes are TRBV21-1 and TRBJ1-6; TRBD1 was called by the table and not checked on the DNA. TRBV21-1 is noted as a pseudogene. The length of the CDR3 is 14 residues.